Shown below are 21 T cell receptor beta chains from a single sample sequenced in a study of blood T cell repertoires in COVID-19. Only in-frame clones appear in the TCRdb table, and some are missing; sequencing was by immunoSEQ multiplex PCR. The sample shows around 250,000 clones, approximately 80% of them seen only once. Specimen: peripheral blood. The receptor source for this set is a woman between 18 and 29 years old with acute or convalescent COVID-19.

The rearrangement joins TRBV15 to TRBJ1-6, with 8 bases aligning to TRBD1. With 2 bases clipped from V and 9 bases from J, the junction kept 6 bases outside the gene matches. Per the germline V gene, CDR1 is LNHNV and CDR2 is YYDKDF (reference sequence). This CDR3 is 15 amino acids long. The CDR3 sequence: CATSRIGQGLSPLHF. The DNA of the CDR3 is TGTGCCACCAGCAGAATCGGACAGGGTCTTTCACCCCTCCACTTT.

This chain joins TRBV27 and TRBJ2-1; TRBD2 is a possible D gene (6 bases). Trimming shortened V by 2 bases and J by 6 bases, and 14 bases separated the two germline ends. The CDR3 sequence is 15 residues long. Germline CDR1 reads MNHEY; CDR2 reads SMNVEV (reference sequence). In DNA form, the CDR3 reads TGTGCCAGCAGTTTAATAGGCGGGAAAGGCAATGAGCAGTTCTTC. This gives the protein CASSLIGGKGNEQFF.

This clone turned up a few times. The J gene is TRBJ1-6, the V gene TRBV5-8; D is uncertain. Germline assignment: CDR1 SGHTS and CDR2 YDEGEE. This CDR3 is 12 amino acids long. V lost 0 bases and J 12 bases, leaving 7 bases between the germline ends. The CDR3 region is CASSLDSGPLHF. The CDR3 bases are TGTGCCAGCAGCTTGGACTCCGGACCCCTCCACTTT. Full variable domain (outside the CDR3, taken from reference TRBV5-8 and TRBJ1-6): EAGVTQSPTHLIKTRGQQATLRCSPISGHTSVYWYQQALGLGLQFLLWYDEGEERNRGNFPPRFSGRQFPNYSSELNVNALELEDSALYLCASSLDSGPLHFGNGTRLTVT.

The chain is built from TRBV7-6 and TRBJ1-1; maybe TRBD1 (6 bases). The CDR3 extends over 14 amino acids. The germline gives CDR1 SGHVS, CDR2 FNYEAQ. Trimming took off 6 bases at V and 1 base at J, with 12 bases between the two ends. The CDR3 DNA is TGTGCCAGCAGGACACAGGGAGAGAACACTGAAGCTTTCTTT. Amino acid sequence: CASRTQGENTEAFF.

This CDR3 is CASTKTGVSREEGFPYNEQFF. CDR3 nucleotide sequence: TGTGCCAGCACCAAGACAGGGGTGAGCAGAGAGGAGGGTTTCCCCTACAATGAGCAGTTCTTC. The chain has TRBV28 and TRBJ2-1; 8 bases align to TRBD1. J gave up 2 bases and V 7 bases, and 25 bases lay outside the gene matches. In germline, CDR1 is MDHEN, CDR2 SYDVKM. The CDR3 runs to 21 residues.

The chain uses TRBV6-5 and TRBJ1-2; D remains ambiguous. V lost 4 bases and J 4 bases, leaving 13 bases between the germline ends. The CDR3 runs 14 residues. CDR1 MNHEY and CDR2 SVGAGI come from the germline V gene. DNA of the CDR3: TGTGCCAGCAGTTCCGATTACAGAAGCTATGGCTACACCTTC. Residues: CASSSDYRSYGYTF.

This chain joins TRBV6-6 and TRBJ2-7; 7 bases match TRBD2. Losses at the gene ends were 5 bases for V and 12 bases for J; bases not matched to a gene: 10. This CDR3 is built from 12 residues. From germline, CDR1 is MNHNY and CDR2 SVGAGI (reference sequence). The CDR3 region has the DNA TGTGCCAGCAGTAAACTCGGGGTAGCGGGGTACTTC. This gives the protein CASSKLGVAGYF.

J is TRBJ2-7 and V is TRBV20-1; TRBD2 aligns across 9 bases. The V and J ends lost 3 bases and 1 base, in that order; junction bases with no gene match: 10. The germline gives CDR1 DFQATT, CDR2 SNEGSKA (reference sequence). The CDR3 runs 16 residues. CDR3 coding DNA: TGCAGTGCTAGTTTGGGACTAGCTTTCCTTTCCTACGAGCAGTACTTC. This translates into CSASLGLAFLSYEQYF.

The chain employs TRBV18 and TRBJ2-1; perhaps TRBD1 as D (5 bases). CDR1 is KGHSH and CDR2 is LQKENI in the germline V gene. Trimming took off 1 base at V and 10 bases at J, with 11 bases between the two ends. CDR3 length: 13 residues. The CDR3 here is CASSPHRLREQFF. The CDR3 nucleotides are TGTGCCAGCTCACCACACAGGCTAAGGGAGCAGTTCTTC.

The chain is built from TRBV29-1 and TRBJ2-7; possible D gene TRBD1, 5 bases. V was cut by 3 bases and J by 1 base, with 13 bases left in between. The CDR3 is 14 amino acids. Per germline, CDR1 SQVTM and CDR2 ANQGSEA. The CDR3 region has the DNA TGCAGCGTTGATGACAGTTCAAGTTCCTACGAGCAGTACTTC. This gives the protein CSVDDSSSSYEQYF.

A few counts support this clone. The V gene is TRBV4-3, the J gene TRBJ2-1, with 8 bases matching TRBD2. Germline V gene lookup returns CDR1 LGHNA and CDR2 YSLEER. The CDR3 has 16 residues. V lost 0 bases and J lost 0; bases outside the gene matches: 1. The CDR3 loop reads CASSQDAGGSYNEQFF. The CDR3 DNA follows: TGCGCCAGCAGCCAAGATGCGGGAGGCTCCTACAATGAGCAGTTCTTC.

V is TRBV19 and J is TRBJ2-5; TRBD1 aligns across 12 bases. CDR1 is LNHDA and CDR2 is SQIVND in the germline V gene (reference sequence). The V segment lost 6 bases and the J segment 5 bases; nucleotides outside the gene matches: 7. The CDR3 consists of 15 residues. CDR3 loop: CASSSGQGAGETQYF. The CDR3 bases are TGTGCCAGTAGCTCGGGACAGGGGGCTGGGGAGACCCAGTACTTC.

The rearrangement uses TRBV6-5 and TRBJ2-1; tentatively, D is TRBD2 (5 bases). Germline assignment: CDR1 MNHEY and CDR2 SVGAGI. The V end lost 8 bases, the J end lost 6 bases, and 11 bases lay between the germline ends. The CDR3 extends over 12 amino acids. CDR3 nucleotides: TGTGCCAGCGGGAGAACCGGCAATGAGCAGTTCTTC. Its translation: CASGRTGNEQFF.

V usage is TRBV3-1 (or the pseudogene TRBV3-2) and J usage is TRBJ2-1, with D unresolved. Germline V gene data show CDR1 as LGHDT and CDR2 as YNNKEL (reference sequence). This CDR3 region has 15 residues. Trimming pared 3 bases from V and 0 bases from J, leaving 9 bases between. The CDR3 reads CASSQGSHSYNEQFF. The CDR3 DNA reads TGTGCCAGCAGCCAGGGCAGTCACTCCTACAATGAGCAGTTCTTC.

This sequence joins TRBV5-6 and TRBJ1-1; tentative D call: TRBD1 (5 bases). CDR1 is SGHDT, CDR2 YYEEEE, per germline. Trimming removed 5 bases at V and 1 base at J, with 9 bases between. The CDR3 spans 13 residues. DNA for the CDR3: TGTGCCAGCAGGGCGACAGAGAACACTGAAGCTTTCTTT. It codes for CASRATENTEAFF. Full variable domain (outside the CDR3, taken from reference TRBV5-6 and TRBJ1-1): DAGVTQSPTHLIKTRGQQVTLRCSPKSGHDTVSWYQQALGQGPQFIFQYYEEEERQRGNFPDRFSGHQFPNYSSELNVNALLLGDSALYLCASRATENTEAFFGQGTRLTVV.

This sequence joins TRBV10-3 and TRBJ1-1, with 12 bases that match TRBD1. The CDR3 has 16 amino acids. CDR1 ENHRY and CDR2 SYGVKD come from the germline V gene. V lost 4 bases, J lost 7 bases, and 10 bases stayed unmatched. CDR3 DNA: TGTGCCATCAGTGCCCCGGGACAGGGGGCGCGGAGTGAAGCTTTCTTT. Its translation: CAISAPGQGARSEAFF.

This rearrangement joins TRBV29-1 to TRBJ1-4, with 7 bases that match TRBD1. Germline trimming cut 7 bases from V and 3 bases from J; bases unmatched to any gene: 5. Germline CDR1 and CDR2: SQVTM and ANQGSEA. The CDR3 consists of 13 residues. CDR3 DNA: TGCAGCGGGAAGGGGGCGGCTAATGAAAAACTGTTTTTT. It is translated as CSGKGAANEKLFF.

The J gene is TRBJ2-1, the V gene TRBV19; D not resolved. Trimming cost V 7 bases and J 3 bases, with 7 bases left between them. Germline CDR1 LNHDA, CDR2 SQIVND (reference sequence). This CDR3 is built from 12 residues. As DNA, the CDR3 is TGTGCCAGTAACGGTCTCTACAATGAGCAGTTCTTC. It yields the protein CASNGLYNEQFF.

The rearrangement joins TRBV24-1 to TRBJ2-5, with D tentatively TRBD1 (6 bases). This CDR3 region has 14 residues. Trimming pared 4 bases from V and 5 bases from J, leaving 13 bases between. Germline assignment: CDR1 KGHDR and CDR2 SFDVKD. This chain's CDR3 is CATSDSTGLETQYF. The DNA for the CDR3 is TGTGCCACCAGTGACTCTACAGGGTTGGAGACCCAGTACTTC.

This chain links TRBV4-2 with TRBJ2-3; 9 bases fit TRBD1. V lost 3 bases to trimming and J lost 3 bases; unmatched junction nucleotides: 13. Germline CDR1 and CDR2: LGHNA and YNFKEQ. The CDR3 is made up of 18 amino acids. Here the CDR3 DNA reads TGTGCCAGCAGCCAGGGTGTTACAGGGGGCGTAGTAACAGATACGCAGTATTTT. Translating it yields CASSQGVTGGVVTDTQYF.

This sequence joins TRBV29-1 and TRBJ1-2; 9 bases are shared with TRBD1. Germline values: CDR1 SQVTM, CDR2 ANQGSEA. Trimming took 6 bases from V and 6 from J; bases not matched to a gene: 8. The CDR3 runs 13 residues. The CDR3 DNA reads as TGCAGCGTATCGACAGGGGGGATCGATGGCTACACCTTC. It specifies CSVSTGGIDGYTF.